A single T cell receptor (beta chain) is shown here with its context. Its antigen is undetermined. A much more abundant neighbour one base away suggests this may be a read error. The data derive from a study of tumor and adjacent non-tumor tissue in lung cancer. Study overall: There were 11 to 13 adenocarcinoma, a couple of squamous cell carcinoma and 1 small cell lung cancer cases. Study findings and constraints: Tumor repertoires had a smaller top 100 clone share than normal lung. TCR diversity was significantly greater in tumor than normal lung tissue.

The library came from three nested PCR rounds adapted from ARM-PCR protocols. TCRdb re-derived calls from the multiplex PCR reads in MiXCR, one entry per CDR3 protein. The repertoire holds 120,000 or so distinct CDR3 sequences, with 60% to 70% as singletons. RNA was extracted from bulk tissue without any cell sorting. Trimming removed 7 bases from V and 3 bases from J, with 19 bases in between. In germline, CDR1 is MNHNS, CDR2 SASEGT. The CDR3 length is 15 residues. The V call is TRBV6-1, the J call TRBJ2-7; the D call may be TRBD1 or TRBD2 (5 bases each). The sample was lung tumor tissue. The TCR comes from a young man with non-small cell lung cancer. The CDR3 DNA is TGTGCCAGCACCGATAGGGACGGGGCATTCTACGAGCAGTACTTC. Translating it yields CASTDRDGAFYEQYF.